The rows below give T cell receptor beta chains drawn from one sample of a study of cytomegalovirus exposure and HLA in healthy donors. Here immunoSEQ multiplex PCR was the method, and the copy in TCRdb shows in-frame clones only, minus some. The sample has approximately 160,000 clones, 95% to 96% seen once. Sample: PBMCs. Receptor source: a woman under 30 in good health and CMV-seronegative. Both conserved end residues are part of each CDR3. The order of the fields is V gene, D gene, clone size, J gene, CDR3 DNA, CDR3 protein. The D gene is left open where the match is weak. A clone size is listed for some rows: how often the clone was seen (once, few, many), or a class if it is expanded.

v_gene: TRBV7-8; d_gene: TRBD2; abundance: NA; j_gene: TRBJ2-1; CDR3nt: TGTGCCAGCAGCTTTAGCGGGGGTAATGAGCAGTTCTTC; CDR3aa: CASSFSGGNEQFF
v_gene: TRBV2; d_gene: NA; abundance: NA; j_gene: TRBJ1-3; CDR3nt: TGTGCCAGCAGTGACAGCTCTGGAAACACCATATATTTT; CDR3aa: CASSDSSGNTIYF
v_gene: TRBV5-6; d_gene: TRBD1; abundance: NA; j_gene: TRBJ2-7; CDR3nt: TGTGCCAGCAGCTTGCCTCGGGACAGCTCCTACGAGCAGTACTTC; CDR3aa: CASSLPRDSSYEQYF
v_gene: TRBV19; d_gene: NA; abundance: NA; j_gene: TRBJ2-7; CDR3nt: TGTGCCAGTAGTTGGGACTCCTCCTACGAGCAGTACTTC; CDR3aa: CASSWDSSYEQYF
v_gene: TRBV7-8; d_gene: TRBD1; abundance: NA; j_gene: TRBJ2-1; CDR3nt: TGTGCCAGCAGCTTGGACAGGGGCTCCTACAATGAGCAGTTCTTC; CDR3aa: CASSLDRGSYNEQFF
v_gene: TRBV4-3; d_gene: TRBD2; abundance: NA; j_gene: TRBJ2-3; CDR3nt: TGCGCCAGCAGCCAAGATGTAGCGGGCCTCACAGATACGCAGTATTTT; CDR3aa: CASSQDVAGLTDTQYF
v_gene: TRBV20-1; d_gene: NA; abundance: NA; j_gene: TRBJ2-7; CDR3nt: TGCAGTGCTCGTGACGGGTACGAGCAGTACTTC; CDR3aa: CSARDGYEQYF
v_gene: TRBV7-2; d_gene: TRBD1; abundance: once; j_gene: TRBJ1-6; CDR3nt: TGTGCCAGCAGCCAGGACAGGGGCGGTTCACCCCTCCACTTT; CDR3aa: CASSQDRGGSPLHF
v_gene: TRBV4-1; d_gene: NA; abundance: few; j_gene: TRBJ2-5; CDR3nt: TGCGCCAGCAGCCAGCCTTGGGGGGGCCCCCAGTACTTC; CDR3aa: CASSQPWGGPQYF
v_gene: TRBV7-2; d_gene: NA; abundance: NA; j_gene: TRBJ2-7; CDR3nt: TGTGCCAGCAGCTTCGGGGGGCCCCTCTCCTACGAGCAGTACTTC; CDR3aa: CASSFGGPLSYEQYF
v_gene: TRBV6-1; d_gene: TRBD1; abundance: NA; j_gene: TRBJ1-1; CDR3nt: TGTGCCAGCAGTCTGACAGGGGTGAACACTGAAGCTTTCTTT; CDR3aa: CASSLTGVNTEAFF
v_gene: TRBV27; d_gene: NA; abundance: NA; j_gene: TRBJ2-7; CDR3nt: TGTGCCAGCAGTTCTGCCCTTAGCCCCGAGCAGTACTTC; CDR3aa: CASSSALSPEQYF
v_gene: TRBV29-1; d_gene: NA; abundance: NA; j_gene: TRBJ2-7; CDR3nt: TGCAGCGTGGTGACAGGCCTGGGCGAGCAGTACTTC; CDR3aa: CSVVTGLGEQYF
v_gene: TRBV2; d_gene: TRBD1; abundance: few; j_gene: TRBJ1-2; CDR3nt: TGTGCCAGCAGCCGAGACAGGGTAATTACCGACTATGGCTACACCTTC; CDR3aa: CASSRDRVITDYGYTF
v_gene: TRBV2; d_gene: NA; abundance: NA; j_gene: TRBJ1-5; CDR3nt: TGTGCCAGCAGTGATGTAGCCGTGGGACACTATAGCAATCAGCCCCAGCATTTT; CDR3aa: CASSDVAVGHYSNQPQHF
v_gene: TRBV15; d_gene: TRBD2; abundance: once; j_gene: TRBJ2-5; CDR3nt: TGTGCCACCAGCAGAGTGCTAGCGGGGGTTAAAGAGACCCAGTACTTC; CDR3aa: CATSRVLAGVKETQYF
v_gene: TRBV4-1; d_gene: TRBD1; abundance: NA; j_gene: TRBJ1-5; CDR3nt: TGCGCCAGCAGCCTTAAACAGGGGATTGGCACTCAGCCCCAGCATTTT; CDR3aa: CASSLKQGIGTQPQHF
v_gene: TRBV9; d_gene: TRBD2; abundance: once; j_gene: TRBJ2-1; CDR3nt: TGTGCCAGCAGCGTAGGGTCTAGCGGGGGCGTTGAGCAGTTCTTC; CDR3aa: CASSVGSSGGVEQFF
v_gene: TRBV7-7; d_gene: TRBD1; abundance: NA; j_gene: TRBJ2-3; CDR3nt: TGTGCTAGCAGCCCCCGGATACCGGGACAGGGGACAGATACGCAGTATTTT; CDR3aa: CASSPRIPGQGTDTQYF
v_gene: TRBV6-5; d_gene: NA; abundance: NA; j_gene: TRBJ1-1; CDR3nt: TGTGCCAGCAGTTACGGTCAGATCATGAACACTGAAGCTTTCTTT; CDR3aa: CASSYGQIMNTEAFF
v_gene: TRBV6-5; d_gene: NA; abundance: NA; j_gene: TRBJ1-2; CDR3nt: TGTGCCAGCAACCCGGGGGGACCTAACTATGGCTACACCTTC; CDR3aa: CASNPGGPNYGYTF
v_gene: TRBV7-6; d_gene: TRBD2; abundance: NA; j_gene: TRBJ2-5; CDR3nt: TGTGCCAGCAGCCCGGGACTAAAAGAGACCCAGTACTTC; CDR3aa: CASSPGLKETQYF